This TCR beta chain was retrieved from a study of cytomegalovirus exposure and HLA in healthy donors. Some clones are missing from TCRdb's copy, which holds only in-frame ones; the method was immunoSEQ multiplex PCR. The data contain around 130,000 clones, roughly 84% of them singletons. Looked up from germline, CDR1 is SNHLY and CDR2 is FYNNEI. Trimming shortened V by 1 base and J by 9 bases, and 14 bases separated the two germline ends. The CDR3 is 14 residues long. The sample was PBMCs. The chain has TRBV2 and TRBJ2-3; weak D call: TRBD2 (6 bases). This TCR derives from a woman aged 25-40 years in good health and CMV-seronegative. The CDR3 nucleotides read TGTGCCAGCAGTGAAGGGAGGGGACGCGAAACGCAGTATTTT. Protein: CASSEGRGRETQYF.